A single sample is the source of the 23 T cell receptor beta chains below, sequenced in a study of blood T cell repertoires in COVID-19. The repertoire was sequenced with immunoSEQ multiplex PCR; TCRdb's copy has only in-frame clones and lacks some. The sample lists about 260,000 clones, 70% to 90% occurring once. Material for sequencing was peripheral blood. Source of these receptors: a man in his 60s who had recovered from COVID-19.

The CDR3 spells CASRRGGANYGYTF. The CDR3 region has the DNA TGTGCCAGCAGGCGGGGGGGCGCTAACTATGGCTACACCTTC. The V and J genes are TRBV9 and TRBJ1-2, with D possibly TRBD1 on 6 matching bases. The V gene lost 5 bases and the J gene lost 0 bases, with 11 bases spanning the gap. Germline V gene data show CDR1 as SGDLS and CDR2 as YYNGEE. The CDR3 consists of 14 residues.

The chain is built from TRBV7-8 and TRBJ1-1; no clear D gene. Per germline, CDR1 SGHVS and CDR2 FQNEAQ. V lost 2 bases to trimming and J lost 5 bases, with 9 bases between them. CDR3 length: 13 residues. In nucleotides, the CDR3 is TGTGCCAGCAGCTTATCCGGGTTTACTGAAGCTTTCTTT. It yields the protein CASSLSGFTEAFF.

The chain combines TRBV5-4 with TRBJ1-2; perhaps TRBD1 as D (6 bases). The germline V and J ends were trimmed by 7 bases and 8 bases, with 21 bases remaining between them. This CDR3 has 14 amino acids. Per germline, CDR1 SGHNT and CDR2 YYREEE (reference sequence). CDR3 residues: CASRRETGFGGYTF. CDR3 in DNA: TGTGCCAGCCGCAGAGAAACAGGGTTCGGGGGCTACACCTTC.

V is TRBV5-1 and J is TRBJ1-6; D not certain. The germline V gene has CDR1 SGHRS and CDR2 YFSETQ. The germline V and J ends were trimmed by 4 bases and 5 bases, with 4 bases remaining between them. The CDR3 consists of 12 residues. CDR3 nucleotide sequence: TGCGCCAGCAGCCAAAATAATTCACCCCTCCACTTT. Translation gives CASSQNNSPLHF.

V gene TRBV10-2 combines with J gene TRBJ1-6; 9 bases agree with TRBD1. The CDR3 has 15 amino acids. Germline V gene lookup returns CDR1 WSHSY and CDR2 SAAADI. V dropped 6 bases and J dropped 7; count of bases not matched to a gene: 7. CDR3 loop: CASRSGDRVNSPLHF. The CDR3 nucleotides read TGCGCCAGCAGAAGCGGGGACAGGGTAAATTCACCCCTCCACTTT.

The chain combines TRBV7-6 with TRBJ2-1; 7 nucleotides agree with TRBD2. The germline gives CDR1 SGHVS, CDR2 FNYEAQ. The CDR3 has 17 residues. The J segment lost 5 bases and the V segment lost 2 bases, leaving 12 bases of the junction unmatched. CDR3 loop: CASSLYGFGAGDNEQFF. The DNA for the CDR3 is TGTGCCAGCAGCTTATATGGCTTCGGGGCGGGAGACAATGAGCAGTTCTTC.

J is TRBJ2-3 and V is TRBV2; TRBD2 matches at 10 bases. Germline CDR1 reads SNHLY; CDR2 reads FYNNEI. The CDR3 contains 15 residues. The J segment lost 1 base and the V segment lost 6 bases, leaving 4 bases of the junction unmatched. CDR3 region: CASRERGGGTDTQYF. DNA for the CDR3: TGTGCCAGCAGGGAGCGGGGGGGCGGCACAGATACGCAGTATTTT. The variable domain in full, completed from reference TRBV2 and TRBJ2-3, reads EPEVTQTPSHQVTQMGQEVILRCVPISNHLYFYWYRQILGQKVEFLVSFYNNEISEKSEIFDDQFSVERPDGSNFTLKIRSTKLEDSAMYFCASRERGGGTDTQYFGPGTRLTVL.

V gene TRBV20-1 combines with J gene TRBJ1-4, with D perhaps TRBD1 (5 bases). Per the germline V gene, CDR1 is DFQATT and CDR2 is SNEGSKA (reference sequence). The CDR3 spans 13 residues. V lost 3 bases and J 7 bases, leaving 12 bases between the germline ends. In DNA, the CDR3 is TGCAGTGCTAGTTCTCCGGGGGGTGAAAAACTGTTTTTT. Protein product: CSASSPGGEKLFF.

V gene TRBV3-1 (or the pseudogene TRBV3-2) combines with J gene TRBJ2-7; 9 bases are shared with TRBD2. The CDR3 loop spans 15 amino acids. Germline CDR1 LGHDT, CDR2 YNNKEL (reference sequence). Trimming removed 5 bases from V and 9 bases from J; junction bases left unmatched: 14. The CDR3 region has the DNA TGTGCCAGCAGCTCCCCCGGGACTAGCTTCCACCGGCAGTACTTC. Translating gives CASSSPGTSFHRQYF.

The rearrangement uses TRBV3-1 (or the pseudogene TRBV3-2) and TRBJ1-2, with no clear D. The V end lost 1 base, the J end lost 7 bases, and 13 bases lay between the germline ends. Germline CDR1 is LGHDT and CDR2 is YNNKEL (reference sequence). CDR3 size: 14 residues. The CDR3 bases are TGTGCCAGCAGCCAAGTGTCCCGGGAGGGTGGCTACACCTTC. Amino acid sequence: CASSQVSREGGYTF.

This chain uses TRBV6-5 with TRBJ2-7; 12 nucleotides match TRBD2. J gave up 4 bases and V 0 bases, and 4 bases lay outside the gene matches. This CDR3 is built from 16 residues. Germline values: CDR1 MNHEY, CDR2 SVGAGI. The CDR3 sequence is CASSYSSSGGVYEQYF. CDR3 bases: TGTGCCAGCAGTTACTCCTCTAGCGGGGGGGTGTACGAGCAGTACTTC.

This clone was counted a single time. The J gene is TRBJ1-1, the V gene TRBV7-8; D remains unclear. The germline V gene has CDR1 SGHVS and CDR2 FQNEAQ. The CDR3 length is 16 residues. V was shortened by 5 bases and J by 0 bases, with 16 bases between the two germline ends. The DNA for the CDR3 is TGTGCCAGCAGCCCGGGAGAGGCGAGGATGAACACTGAAGCTTTCTTT. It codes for CASSPGEARMNTEAFF.

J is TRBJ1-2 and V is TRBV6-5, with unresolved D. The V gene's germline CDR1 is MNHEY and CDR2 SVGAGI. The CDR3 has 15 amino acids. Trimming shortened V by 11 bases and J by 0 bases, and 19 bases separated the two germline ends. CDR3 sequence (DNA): TGTGCCGTCCGGGTGGCATCGTTAGCTAACTATGGCTACACCTTC. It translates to CAVRVASLANYGYTF.

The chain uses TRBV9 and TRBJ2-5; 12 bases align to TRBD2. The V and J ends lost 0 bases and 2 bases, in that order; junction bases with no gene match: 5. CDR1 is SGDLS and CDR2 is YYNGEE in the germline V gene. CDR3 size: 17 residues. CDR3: CASSVELAGGRQETQYF. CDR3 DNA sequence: TGTGCCAGCAGCGTAGAACTAGCGGGGGGCCGACAAGAGACCCAGTACTTC.

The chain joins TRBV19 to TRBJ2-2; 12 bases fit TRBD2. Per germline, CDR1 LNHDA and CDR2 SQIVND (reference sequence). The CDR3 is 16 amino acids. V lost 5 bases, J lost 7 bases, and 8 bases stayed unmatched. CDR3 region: CASSFRLAGDIGELFF. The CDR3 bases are TGTGCCAGTAGTTTCCGACTAGCGGGAGACATCGGGGAGCTGTTTTTT.

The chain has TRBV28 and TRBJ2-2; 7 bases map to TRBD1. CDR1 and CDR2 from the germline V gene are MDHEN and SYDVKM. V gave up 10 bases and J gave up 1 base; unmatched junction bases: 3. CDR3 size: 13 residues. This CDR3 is CATRDRNTGELFF. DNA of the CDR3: TGTGCCACACGGGACAGGAACACCGGGGAGCTGTTTTTT.

The CDR3 loop is CASSLAETGALFEQYF. The CDR3 bases are TGTGCCAGCAGCTTAGCCGAGACAGGGGCTTTGTTCGAGCAGTACTTC. The gene calls are TRBV7-9 and TRBJ2-7; 8 nucleotides match TRBD1. Germline CDR1 is SEHNR and CDR2 is FQNEAQ (reference sequence). V was clipped by 0 bases and J by 6 bases; unmatched bases: 10. The CDR3 covers 16 residues.

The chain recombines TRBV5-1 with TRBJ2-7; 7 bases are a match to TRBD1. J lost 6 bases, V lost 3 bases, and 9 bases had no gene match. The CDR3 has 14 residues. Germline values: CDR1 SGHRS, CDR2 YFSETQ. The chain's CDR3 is CASSSGRGFGEQYF. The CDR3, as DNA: TGCGCCAGCAGCTCCGGCAGGGGGTTTGGCGAGCAGTACTTC.

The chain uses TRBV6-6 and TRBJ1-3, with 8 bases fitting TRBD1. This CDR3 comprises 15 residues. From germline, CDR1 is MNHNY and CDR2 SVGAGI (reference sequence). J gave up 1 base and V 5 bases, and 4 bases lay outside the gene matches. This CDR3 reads CASSDTGGSGNTIYF. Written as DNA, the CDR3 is TGTGCCAGCAGTGATACAGGGGGATCTGGAAACACCATATATTTT.

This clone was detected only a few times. DNA for the CDR3: TGTGCCAGCAGCGAGGACAGGGGGCCTTTTGGCTACACCTTC. Its translation is CASSEDRGPFGYTF. The chain joins TRBV9 to TRBJ1-2, with 11 bases lining up with TRBD1. V lost 3 bases to trimming and J lost 7 bases; unmatched junction nucleotides: 5. Germline V gives CDR1 SGDLS, CDR2 YYNGEE. The CDR3 has 14 residues. Drawing the rest from reference TRBV9 and TRBJ1-2, the complete variable domain is DSGVTQTPKHLITATGQRVTLRCSPRSGDLSVYWYQQSLDQGLQFLIQYYNGEERAKGNILERFSAQQFPDLHSELNLSSLELGDSALYFCASSEDRGPFGYTFGSGTRLTVV.

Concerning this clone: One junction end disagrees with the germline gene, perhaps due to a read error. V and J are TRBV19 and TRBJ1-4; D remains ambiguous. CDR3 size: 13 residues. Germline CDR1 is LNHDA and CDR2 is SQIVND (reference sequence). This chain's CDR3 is CASSSRTSEKLFF. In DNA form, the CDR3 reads TGTGCCAGTAGTTCAAGGACTAGTGAAAAACTGTTTTTT.

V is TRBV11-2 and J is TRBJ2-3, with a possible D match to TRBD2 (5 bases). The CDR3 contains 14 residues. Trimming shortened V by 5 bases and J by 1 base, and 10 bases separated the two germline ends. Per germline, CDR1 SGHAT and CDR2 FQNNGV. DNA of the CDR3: TGTGCCAGCAGCCGAGAGCGGCGCACAGATACGCAGTATTTT. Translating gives CASSRERRTDTQYF.

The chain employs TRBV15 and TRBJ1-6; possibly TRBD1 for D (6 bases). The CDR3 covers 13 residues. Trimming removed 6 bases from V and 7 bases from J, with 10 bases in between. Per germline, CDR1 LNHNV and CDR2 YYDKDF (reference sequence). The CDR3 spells CATRGGRNSPLHF. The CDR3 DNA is TGTGCCACCAGAGGGGGTAGGAATTCACCCCTCCACTTT. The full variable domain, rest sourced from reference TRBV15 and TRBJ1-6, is DAMVIQNPRYQVTQFGKPVTLSCSQTLNHNVMYWYQQKSSQAPKLLFHYYDKDFNNEADTPDNFQSRRPNTSFCFLDIRSPGLGDTAMYLCATRGGRNSPLHFGNGTRLTVT.